The 14 T cell receptor beta chains presented below share a single source sample, sequenced in a study of shared clonotypes between healthy human individuals. Here immunoSEQ multiplex PCR was the method, and the copy in TCRdb shows in-frame clones only, minus some. The repertoire consists of 2 million to 2.5 million clones, with just under 95% occurring once and the leading ten covering 0.37%. Sequencing input: naive CD4+ T cells from PBMCs. Described subset: CD45RA+ positively selected. The receptors come from a man between 18 and 35 years old in good health. Some clones in this sample may be carry-over from other donors' samples.

This chain uses TRBV5-1 with TRBJ2-3; perhaps TRBD1 as D (6 bases). Trimming cost V 1 base and J 2 bases, with 8 bases left between them. Germline V gives CDR1 SGHRS, CDR2 YFSETQ. CDR3 size: 14 residues. CDR3 nucleotide sequence: TGCGCCAGCAGCTTGACAGGGAACACAGATACGCAGTATTTT. It is translated as CASSLTGNTDTQYF.

A note on this clone: This sample includes further DNA sequences coding for the same CDR3. The chain combines TRBV5-1 with TRBJ2-1; 10 nucleotides agree with TRBD2. CDR1 SGHRS and CDR2 YFSETQ come from the germline V gene. V gave up 0 bases and J gave up 9 bases; unmatched junction bases: 6. CDR3 length: 15 amino acids. DNA of the CDR3: TGCGCCAGCAGCTTGGATCTAGCGGGAGTGGGTGAGCAGTTCTTC. This sequence encodes CASSLDLAGVGEQFF. The full variable domain, rest sourced from reference TRBV5-1 and TRBJ2-1, is KAGVTQTPRYLIKTRGQQVTLSCSPISGHRSVSWYQQTPGQGLQFLFEYFSETQRNKGNFPGRFSGRQFSNSRSEMNVSTLELGDSALYLCASSLDLAGVGEQFFGPGTRLTVL.

This rearrangement joins TRBV6-5 to TRBJ2-2; 12 bases fit TRBD2. The ends lost 4 bases at V and 4 bases at J; junction bases unmatched: 4. CDR3 length: 16 residues. In germline, CDR1 is MNHEY, CDR2 SVGAGI. CDR3 sequence: CASSSLAGGPTGELFF. CDR3 coding DNA: TGTGCCAGCAGTTCCCTAGCGGGAGGGCCCACCGGGGAGCTGTTTTTT.

The V call is TRBV29-1, the J call TRBJ2-3, with TRBD2 identical over 9 bases. V was pared by 5 bases and J by 2 bases, with 5 bases of the junction left unmatched. This CDR3 contains 14 residues. Germline assignment: CDR1 SQVTM and CDR2 ANQGSEA. CDR3: CSVQGLADTDTQYF. The CDR3 nucleotides read TGCAGCGTTCAGGGACTAGCAGACACAGATACGCAGTATTTT.

Details on this clone: At the DNA level, this CDR3 is encoded by other sequences in the same sample as well. V is TRBV5-1 and J is TRBJ2-5, with 9 bases fitting TRBD2. After removal of 0 bases from V and 5 bases from J, the junction contained 5 bases not matched to a gene. CDR1 is SGHRS, CDR2 YFSETQ, per germline. This CDR3 region has 15 residues. CDR3 nucleotides: TGCGCCAGCAGCTTGGTCCCTAGCGGGAAGGAGACCCAGTACTTC. As protein: CASSLVPSGKETQYF. Using reference TRBV5-1 and TRBJ2-5 for the parts outside the CDR3, the full variable domain is KAGVTQTPRYLIKTRGQQVTLSCSPISGHRSVSWYQQTPGQGLQFLFEYFSETQRNKGNFPGRFSGRQFSNSRSEMNVSTLELGDSALYLCASSLVPSGKETQYFGPGTRLLVL.

This chain joins TRBV4-3 and TRBJ2-4, with D unresolved. The germline V gene has CDR1 LGHNA and CDR2 YSLEER. The CDR3 is made up of 15 amino acids. The V end lost 5 bases, the J end lost 0 bases, and 11 bases lay between the germline ends. CDR3 sequence reads: CASSSRWLAKNIQYF. The CDR3 DNA follows: TGCGCCAGCAGCTCCCGCTGGCTAGCCAAAAACATTCAGTACTTC.

J is TRBJ2-7 and V is TRBV30, with 10 bases matching TRBD2. This CDR3 comprises 16 residues. Germline loops: CDR1 GTSNPN, CDR2 SVGIG (reference sequence). The V and J ends lost 3 bases and 2 bases, in that order; junction bases with no gene match: 10. CDR3 in amino acids: CAWSYTRTSGTYEQYF. The CDR3 DNA sequence: TGTGCCTGGAGCTACACCAGGACTAGCGGAACCTACGAGCAGTACTTC.

Points on this clone: This specimen includes other DNA sequences encoding the same CDR3. The chain carries TRBV18 and TRBJ2-5; tentatively, D is TRBD1 (6 bases). The ends were cut back, 2 bases at V and 2 bases at J, with 6 bases in the middle. The length of the CDR3 is 13 residues. Germline V gives CDR1 KGHSH, CDR2 LQKENI. DNA for the CDR3: TGTGCCAGCTCACCAGGACAGCAAGAGACCCAGTACTTC. Translated, it gives CASSPGQQETQYF.

The chain recombines TRBV18 with TRBJ2-3, with 13 positions matching TRBD2. CDR3 length: 18 residues. V dropped 6 bases and J dropped 0; count of bases not matched to a gene: 9. Per germline, CDR1 KGHSH and CDR2 LQKENI. As DNA, the CDR3 is TGTGCCAGCTCTCGCGCCGGGACTAGCGGGACTAGCACAGATACGCAGTATTTT. Translation gives CASSRAGTSGTSTDTQYF.

This chain uses TRBV11-3 with TRBJ2-2; 13 positions agree with TRBD2. CDR1 is SGHNT and CDR2 is YENEEA in the germline V gene. This CDR3 has 19 amino acids. Germline trimming cut 1 base from V and 3 bases from J; bases unmatched to any gene: 8. The CDR3 sequence is CASSLGGGLAGLYTGELFF. CDR3 bases: TGTGCCAGCAGCTTAGGTGGGGGACTAGCGGGACTCTACACCGGGGAGCTGTTTTTT.

V usage is TRBV27 and J usage is TRBJ2-3, with 7 bases that match TRBD1. CDR1 is MNHEY, CDR2 SMNVEV, per germline (reference sequence). The CDR3 consists of 14 residues. J gave up 3 bases and V 4 bases, and 4 bases lay outside the gene matches. CDR3 amino acids: CASSSWDRTDTQYF. CDR3 nucleotide sequence: TGTGCCAGCAGTTCTTGGGACAGAACAGATACGCAGTATTTT.

The chain couples TRBV6-5 to TRBJ1-2; possible D gene TRBD1, 6 bases. Germline assignment: CDR1 MNHEY and CDR2 SVGAGI. Between the trimmed V and J ends, which lost 7 bases and 3 bases, there was a span of 9 bases. The CDR3 sequence is 12 residues long. CDR3 residues: CASTDRYYGYTF. The CDR3 region has the DNA TGTGCCAGCACGGACAGATACTATGGCTACACCTTC.

The V and J genes are TRBV15 and TRBJ2-3; D remains ambiguous. V dropped 0 bases and J dropped 0 bases, with 16 bases sitting between them. The CDR3 has 18 amino acids. Per the germline V gene, CDR1 is LNHNV and CDR2 is YYDKDF (reference sequence). CDR3 sequence reads: CATSRDGVDGPSTDTQYF. The CDR3 coding sequence is TGTGCCACCAGCAGAGATGGGGTTGATGGACCTAGCACAGATACGCAGTATTTT.

The chain links TRBV10-3 to TRBJ1-3; D is uncertain. V was clipped by 1 base and J by 3 bases, with 10 bases between them. CDR1 is ENHRY, CDR2 SYGVKD, per germline. CDR3 length: 15 amino acids. The CDR3 is CAISEWGSVGNTIYF. The CDR3 coding sequence is TGTGCCATCAGTGAGTGGGGTAGCGTTGGAAACACCATATATTTT.